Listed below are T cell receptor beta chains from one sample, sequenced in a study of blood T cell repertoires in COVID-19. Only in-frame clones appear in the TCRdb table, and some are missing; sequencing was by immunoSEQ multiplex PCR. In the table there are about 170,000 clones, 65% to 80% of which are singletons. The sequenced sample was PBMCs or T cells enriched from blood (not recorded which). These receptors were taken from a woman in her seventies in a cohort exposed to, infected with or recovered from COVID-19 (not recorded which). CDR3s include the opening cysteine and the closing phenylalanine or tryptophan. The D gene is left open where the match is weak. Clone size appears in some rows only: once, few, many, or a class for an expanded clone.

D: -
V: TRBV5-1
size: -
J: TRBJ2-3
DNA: TGCGCCAGCAGCCCCATAGCCGGCACAGATACGCAGTATTTT
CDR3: CASSPIAGTDTQYF

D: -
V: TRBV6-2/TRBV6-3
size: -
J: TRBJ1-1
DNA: TGTGCCAGCAGCCCTGGGGACATTGCCCGAGGGACTGAAGCTTTCTTT
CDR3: CASSPGDIARGTEAFF

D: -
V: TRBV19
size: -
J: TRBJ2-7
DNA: TGTGCCAGTAGTATCCTGCGGGGGCAGCAGTACTTC
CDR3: CASSILRGQQYF

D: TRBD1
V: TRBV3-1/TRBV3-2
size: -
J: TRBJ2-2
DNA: TGTGCCAGCAGCCCGACAGGGTCCGGGGAGCTGTTTTTT
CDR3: CASSPTGSGELFF

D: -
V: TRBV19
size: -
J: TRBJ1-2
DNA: TGTGCCAGTAGTATAGGGCCGTATGGCTACACCTTC
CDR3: CASSIGPYGYTF

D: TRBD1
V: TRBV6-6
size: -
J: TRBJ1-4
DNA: TGTGCCAGCAGTCCTAGACAGGGTGAAAAACTGTTTTTT
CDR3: CASSPRQGEKLFF

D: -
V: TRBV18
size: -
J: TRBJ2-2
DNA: TGTGCCAGCTCACGACCCGGGACTGGGAACACCGGGGAGCTGTTTTTT
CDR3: CASSRPGTGNTGELFF

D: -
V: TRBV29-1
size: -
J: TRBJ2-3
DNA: TGCAGCGCTAATAAACAGGGAGCAGATACGCAGTATTTT
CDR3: CSANKQGADTQYF

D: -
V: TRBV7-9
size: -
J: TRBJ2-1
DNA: TGTGCCAGCAGCCCCCGGGGCGGGATCGACAATGAGCAGTTCTTC
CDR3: CASSPRGGIDNEQFF

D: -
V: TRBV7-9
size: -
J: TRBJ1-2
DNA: TGTGCCAGCAGCTTAGTAGGGCAGCGGTTCTATGGCTACACCTTC
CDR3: CASSLVGQRFYGYTF

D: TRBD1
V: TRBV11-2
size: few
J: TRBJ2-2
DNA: TGTGCCAGCAGTTCGAACAGGGGGGCCGGGGAGCTGTTTTTT
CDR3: CASSSNRGAGELFF

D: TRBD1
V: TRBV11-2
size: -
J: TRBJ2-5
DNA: TGTGCCAGCGCCTCAGGGGGACAAGGGAAAGAGACCCAGTACTTC
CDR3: CASASGGQGKETQYF

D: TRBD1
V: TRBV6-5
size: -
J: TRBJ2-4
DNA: TGTGCCAGCAAGACAGGGGTGGCCAAAAACATTCAGTACTTC
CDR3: CASKTGVAKNIQYF

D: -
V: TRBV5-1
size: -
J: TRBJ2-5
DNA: TGCGCCAGCATCCTGGATCCAGGGGAGGAGACCCAGTACTTC
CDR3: CASILDPGEETQYF

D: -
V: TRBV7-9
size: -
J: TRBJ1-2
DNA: TGTGCCAGCAGCTTATTGACAGGTTCGAACTATGGCTACACCTTC
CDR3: CASSLLTGSNYGYTF

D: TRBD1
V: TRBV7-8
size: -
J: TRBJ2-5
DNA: TGTGCCAGCAGCCCAGTGGACTCAGGGGGCCAAGAGACCCAGTACTTC
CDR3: CASSPVDSGGQETQYF

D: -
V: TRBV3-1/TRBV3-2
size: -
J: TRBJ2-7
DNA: TGTGCCAGCAGCCAAGAAGGGGTCTACGAGCAGTACTTC
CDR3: CASSQEGVYEQYF

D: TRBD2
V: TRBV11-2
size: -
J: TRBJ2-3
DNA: TGTGCCAGCAGCCCGAGACTAGCGGATAACACAGATACGCAGTATTTT
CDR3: CASSPRLADNTDTQYF

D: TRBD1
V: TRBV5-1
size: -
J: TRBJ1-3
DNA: TGCGCCAGCAGCTCACAGGGGGACTCTGGAAACACCATATATTTT
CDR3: CASSSQGDSGNTIYF

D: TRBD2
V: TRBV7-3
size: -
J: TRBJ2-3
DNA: TGTGCCAGCAGCTTAGGGGTAGCGGGAGGGCCCGTAACAGATACGCAGTATTTT
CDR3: CASSLGVAGGPVTDTQYF

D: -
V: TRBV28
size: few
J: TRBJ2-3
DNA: TGTGCCAGCAGTTTACCGGGACTGACATCCACAGATACGCAGTATTTT
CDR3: CASSLPGLTSTDTQYF

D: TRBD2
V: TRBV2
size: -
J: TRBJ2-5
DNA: TGTGCCAGCAGTGGAGAACTAGCGGTCCAAGAGACCCAGTACTTC
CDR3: CASSGELAVQETQYF

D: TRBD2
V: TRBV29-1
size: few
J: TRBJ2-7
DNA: TGCAGCGTTGCCCCTAGCGGGAGCTACGAGCAGTACTTC
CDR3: CSVAPSGSYEQYF

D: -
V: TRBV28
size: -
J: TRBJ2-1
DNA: TGTGCCACCTCAGGTACAGCCTACAATGAGCAGTTCTTC
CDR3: CATSGTAYNEQFF

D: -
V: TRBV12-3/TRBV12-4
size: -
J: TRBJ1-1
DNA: TGTGCCAGCAGTTTTCAACCTGAACTTGAAGCTTTCTTT
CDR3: CASSFQPELEAFF

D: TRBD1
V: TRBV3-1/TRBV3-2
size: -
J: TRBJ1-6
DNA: TGTGCCAGCAGCCAAGATGGACAGGGGTATTCACCCCTCCACTTT
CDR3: CASSQDGQGYSPLHF

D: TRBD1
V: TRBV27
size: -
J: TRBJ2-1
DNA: TGTGCCAGCAGTTTCGGAGACAGGGGGAATAATGAGCAGTTCTTC
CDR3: CASSFGDRGNNEQFF

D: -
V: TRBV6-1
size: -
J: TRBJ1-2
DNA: TGTGCCAGCAGTGAAATGGGTGTGAGGCGGTCCTATGGCTACACCTTC
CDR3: CASSEMGVRRSYGYTF

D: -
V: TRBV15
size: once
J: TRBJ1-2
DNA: TGTGCCACCAGCAGAGGGCCAGGGGTCAACTATGGCTACACCTTC
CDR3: CATSRGPGVNYGYTF

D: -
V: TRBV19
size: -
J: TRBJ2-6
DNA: TGTGCCAGTAGTATAATGGGAGGTAGTGGGGCCAACGTCCTGACTTTC
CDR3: CASSIMGGSGANVLTF

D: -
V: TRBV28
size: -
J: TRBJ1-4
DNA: TGTGCCAGCATTAAATCAGGGGCTAATGAAAAACTGTTTTTT
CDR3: CASIKSGANEKLFF

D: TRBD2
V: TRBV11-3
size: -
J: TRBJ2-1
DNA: TGTGCCAGCAGGGCCGGGACTAGCGTCAACAATGAGCAGTTCTTC
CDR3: CASRAGTSVNNEQFF

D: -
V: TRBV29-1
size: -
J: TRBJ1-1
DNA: TGCAGCGTCAAGGGGCAGCCGAACACTGAAGCTTTCTTT
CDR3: CSVKGQPNTEAFF

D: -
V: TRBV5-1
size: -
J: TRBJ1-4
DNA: TGCGCCAGCAGCTGGGCCGACAGAAATGAAAAACTGTTTTTT
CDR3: CASSWADRNEKLFF

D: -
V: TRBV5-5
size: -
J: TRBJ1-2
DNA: TGTGCCAGCAGCTTAGGGGGTCGGGGATATGGCTACACCTTC
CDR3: CASSLGGRGYGYTF

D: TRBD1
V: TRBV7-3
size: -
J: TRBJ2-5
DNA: TGTGCCAGCAGCTTAATGGGACAGGGGGCGCGTGAGACCCAGTACTTC
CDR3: CASSLMGQGARETQYF